The T cell receptor beta chain under discussion was sequenced for a study of T cell changes during pregnancy in multiple sclerosis. CDR1 SGHVS and CDR2 FQNEAQ come from the germline V gene. The CDR3 is 12 amino acids. The ends were cut back, 2 bases at V and 9 bases at J, with 11 bases in the middle. Profiled with immunoSEQ multiplex PCR; TCRdb holds only in-frame clones, not every one. The data show 75,000 to 95,000 clones, with roughly 93% seen just once and 2.5% held by the top ten. The chain has TRBV7-8 and TRBJ2-7; D unresolved. The TCR originated in a female donor with multiple sclerosis, enrolled in a pregnancy study. The material sequenced was peripheral blood, taken in the second trimester of pregnancy. The CDR3 loop is CASSLLSAGQYF. In nucleotides, the CDR3 is TGTGCCAGCAGCTTACTTTCCGCCGGGCAGTACTTC. Variable domain in full (rest from reference TRBV7-8 and TRBJ2-7): GAGVSQSPRYKVAKRGQDVALRCDPISGHVSLFWYQQALGQGPEFLTYFQNEAQLDKSGLPSDRFFAERPEGSVSTLKIQRTQQEDSAVYLCASSLLSAGQYFGPGTRLTVT.